The 16 T cell receptor beta chains in this list originate from one sample, sequenced in a study of cytomegalovirus exposure and HLA in healthy donors. The PCR contained 60 Vbeta and 13 Jbeta primers. Measured with immunoSEQ multiplex PCR; TCRdb has only the in-frame clones, and not every one. The profile shows some 170,000 clones, 75% to 90% of them singletons. The source material was PBMCs. These receptors were collected from a girl aged 2-9 years in good health and CMV-seropositive.

The rearrangement joins TRBV30 to TRBJ1-4; TRBD1 agrees at 9 bases. This CDR3 comprises 12 residues. The V segment lost 5 bases and the J segment 8 bases; nucleotides outside the gene matches: 3. Looked up from germline, CDR1 is GTSNPN and CDR2 is SVGIG (reference sequence). CDR3 in DNA: TGTGCCTGGGAGGGGACAGGGGAAAAACTGTTTTTT. Protein: CAWEGTGEKLFF.

This rearrangement joins TRBV2 to TRBJ2-6; TRBD1 is a possible D gene (6 bases). The CDR3 consists of 17 residues. Germline-derived CDR1 and CDR2 are SNHLY and FYNNEI. The germline V and J ends were trimmed by 10 bases and 0 bases, with 19 bases remaining between them. The CDR3 nucleotides are TGTGCCACCACTAAAGGACAGCCGGGCTCTGGGGCCAACGTCCTGACTTTC. This translates into CATTKGQPGSGANVLTF.

This sequence joins TRBV18 and TRBJ2-1, with 9 bases identical to TRBD2. The ends lost 1 base at V and 1 base at J; junction bases unmatched: 2. This CDR3 comprises 16 residues. CDR1 and CDR2 from the germline V gene are KGHSH and LQKENI. DNA of the CDR3: TGTGCCAGCTCACCACGGCTAGCGGGATCCTACAATGAGCAGTTCTTC. Protein product: CASSPRLAGSYNEQFF. Looking up the rest from reference TRBV18 and TRBJ2-1 gives the full variable domain: NAGVMQNPRHLVRRRGQEARLRCSPMKGHSHVYWYRQLPEEGLKFMVYLQKENIIDESGMPKERFSAEFPKEGPSILRIQQVVRGDSAAYFCASSPRLAGSYNEQFFGPGTRLTVL.

The chain joins TRBV29-1 to TRBJ2-1, with D possibly TRBD2 on 6 matching bases. V was clipped by 2 bases and J by 6 bases, with 11 bases between them. This CDR3 spans 13 amino acids. Germline V lookup: CDR1 SQVTM, CDR2 ANQGSEA. DNA of the CDR3: TGCAGCGTTGAACACGGGAGAATCAATGAGCAGTTCTTC. Protein: CSVEHGRINEQFF.

This chain joins TRBV28 and TRBJ2-5; D is unclear. CDR1 MDHEN and CDR2 SYDVKM come from the germline V gene. The CDR3 sequence is 12 residues long. V gave up 5 bases and J gave up 5 bases, with 9 bases separating them. CDR3 sequence reads: CASSLLSETQYF. CDR3 sequence (DNA): TGTGCCAGCAGTCTCCTATCGGAGACCCAGTACTTC.

The chain couples TRBV2 to TRBJ2-5; no definite D call. V was trimmed by 5 bases and J by 1 base, leaving 14 bases between them. The CDR3 has 15 amino acids. Germline-derived CDR1 and CDR2 are SNHLY and FYNNEI. In DNA form, the CDR3 reads TGTGCCAGCAGTCCCTGGCTAAACAGCCAAGAGACCCAGTACTTC. This gives the protein CASSPWLNSQETQYF.

In its sample, this clone was seen a few times. This chain uses TRBV4-1 with TRBJ2-6; D possibly corresponds to TRBD1 (5 bases). CDR3 length: 17 residues. The V gene's germline CDR1 is MGHRA and CDR2 YSYEKL. Trimming took off 0 bases at V and 4 bases at J, with 13 bases between the two ends. The chain's CDR3 is CASSQEKGSAGANVLTF. As DNA, the CDR3 is TGCGCCAGCAGCCAAGAAAAGGGGTCTGCAGGGGCCAACGTCCTGACTTTC.

The rearrangement joins TRBV5-1 to TRBJ2-1; 9 positions agree with TRBD2. The V segment lost 4 bases and the J segment 9 bases; nucleotides outside the gene matches: 11. The germline V gene has CDR1 SGHRS and CDR2 YFSETQ. The CDR3 totals 15 residues. CDR3 protein: CASSQVWSGRSEQFF. As DNA, the CDR3 is TGCGCCAGCAGCCAGGTCTGGAGCGGGAGGAGTGAGCAGTTCTTC.

The chain employs TRBV15 and TRBJ1-2; D ambiguous. With 0 bases removed from V and 6 bases from J, the gap between germline ends came to 2 bases. CDR3 length: 11 amino acids. Germline lookup yields CDR1 LNHNV and CDR2 YYDKDF (reference sequence). The CDR3 loop is CATSRDDGYTF. CDR3 sequence (DNA): TGTGCCACCAGCAGAGACGATGGCTACACCTTC.

This rearrangement joins TRBV5-4 to TRBJ2-5; D is unresolved. The CDR3 consists of 16 residues. CDR1 and CDR2 (germline): SGHNT, YYREEE (reference sequence). V lost 2 bases, J lost 5 bases, and 19 bases lay in between. The CDR3 loop reads CASSFLRMGRSETQYF. In nucleotides, the CDR3 is TGTGCCAGCAGCTTCCTTAGGATGGGCCGCTCGGAGACCCAGTACTTC.

The chain couples TRBV30 to TRBJ2-1, with D perhaps TRBD2 (5 bases). In germline, CDR1 is GTSNPN, CDR2 SVGIG (reference sequence). This CDR3 has 13 residues. The CDR3 spells CGGRIPSYNEQFF. CDR3 nucleotides: TGTGGCGGGCGCATCCCCTCCTACAATGAGCAGTTCTTC.

The V call is TRBV6-5, the J call TRBJ2-5; a weak D match, TRBD1 (6 bases). Trimming took 0 bases from V and 4 from J, leaving 6 bases between them. CDR3 length: 13 amino acids. Per the germline V gene, CDR1 is MNHEY and CDR2 is SVGAGI. The CDR3 coding sequence is TGTGCCAGCAGTTACTCAGGGGGAGAGACCCAGTACTTC. Protein product: CASSYSGGETQYF.

The chain joins TRBV7-9 to TRBJ2-2; 9 nucleotides align to TRBD1. Unmatched junction bases numbered 0, after V lost 1 base and J lost 6 bases. CDR1 is SEHNR and CDR2 is FQNEAQ in the germline V gene (reference sequence). CDR3 length: 14 residues. The CDR3 coding sequence is TGTGCCAGCAGCTTAGGACAGGGGGCCGGGGAGCTGTTTTTT. Its translation: CASSLGQGAGELFF.

The J gene is TRBJ2-7, the V gene TRBV30; 7 bases agree with TRBD1. Germline trimming cut 0 bases from V and 6 bases from J; bases unmatched to any gene: 17. The CDR3 runs to 17 residues. Germline V lookup: CDR1 GTSNPN, CDR2 SVGIG (reference sequence). As DNA, the CDR3 is TGTGCCTGGAGTGTACAACCCCCGCGACAGGGTTGGGGCGAGCAGTACTTC. The encoded protein is CAWSVQPPRQGWGEQYF.

This clone was observed once. This rearrangement joins TRBV5-5 to TRBJ2-3; D is perhaps TRBD1 (5 bases). V shed 5 bases and J shed 6 bases, with 10 bases lying between them. Looked up from germline, CDR1 is SGHKS and CDR2 is YYEKEE (reference sequence). This CDR3 comprises 12 residues. The CDR3 DNA is TGTGCCAGCAGTCGACAGATTGATACGCAGTATTTT. Translated, it gives CASSRQIDTQYF.

This chain connects TRBV12-5 to TRBJ2-2; no reliable D call. Germline-derived CDR1 and CDR2 are LGHNT and FRNRAP. The CDR3 spans 12 residues. The V end was cut by 8 bases, the J end by 4 bases, with 8 bases between. The CDR3: CASSIGTGELFF. The CDR3 DNA reads TGTGCTAGTTCTATTGGCACCGGGGAGCTGTTTTTT.